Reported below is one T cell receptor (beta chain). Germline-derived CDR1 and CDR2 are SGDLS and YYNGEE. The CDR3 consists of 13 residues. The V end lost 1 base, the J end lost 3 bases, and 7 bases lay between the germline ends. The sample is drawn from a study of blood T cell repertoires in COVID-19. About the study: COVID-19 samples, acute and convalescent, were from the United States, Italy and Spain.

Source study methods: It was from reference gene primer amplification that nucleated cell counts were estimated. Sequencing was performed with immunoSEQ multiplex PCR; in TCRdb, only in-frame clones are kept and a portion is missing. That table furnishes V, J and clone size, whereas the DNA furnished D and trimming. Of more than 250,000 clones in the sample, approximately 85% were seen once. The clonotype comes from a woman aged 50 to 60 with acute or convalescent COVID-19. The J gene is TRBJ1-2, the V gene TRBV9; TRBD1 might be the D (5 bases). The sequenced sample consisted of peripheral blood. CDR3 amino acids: CASSVTGDYGYTF. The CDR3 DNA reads TGTGCCAGCAGCGTAACAGGCGACTATGGCTACACCTTC.